These 2 T cell receptor beta chains came from one sample sequenced in a study of T cell responses to AZD1222 COVID-19 vaccine (dated by TCRdb to the early 2020s). The time point label for this specimen denotes: baseline before first vaccination. To prepare the library, the immunoSEQ multiplex PCR assay was applied. TCRdb limited this immuneACCESS table to in-frame rearrangements with V and J called. A share of clones is missing; checked studies link under half to unresolved V genes, and the rest is unexplained. The sample table contains some 130,000 clones; only one count was recorded for around 90% of them. 8% to 9.5% of the sample belongs to the ten largest clones. The specimen comprised peripheral blood, sampled on day 0 of AZD1222 vaccination. The receptors stem from an adult in good health.

The chain carries TRBV27 and TRBJ1-2, with TRBD1 identical over 7 bases. V gave up 6 bases and J gave up 5 bases; unmatched junction bases: 15. In germline, CDR1 is MNHEY, CDR2 SMNVEV (reference sequence). The CDR3 is made up of 16 amino acids. In DNA form, the CDR3 reads TGTGCCAGCAGGGGACCGGGACAGATTTATTCGTATGGCTACACCTTC. Encoded protein: CASRGPGQIYSYGYTF.

This clone is a singleton in its sample. V and J are TRBV10-2 and TRBJ1-3, with D tentatively TRBD1 (6 bases). CDR3 length: 15 amino acids. V was shortened by 3 bases and J by 0 bases, with 9 bases between the two germline ends. Germline values: CDR1 WSHSY, CDR2 SAAADI. CDR3 residues: CASSDWGASGNTIYF. DNA of the CDR3: TGCGCCAGCAGTGATTGGGGGGCCTCTGGAAACACCATATATTTT.